This T cell receptor beta chain is drawn from a study of T cell responses to AZD1222 COVID-19 vaccine. Whole-study results and caveats: Without day 14 samples, only post-peak T cell repertoires were studied. Spike-wide coverage was observed for vaccine-associated CD4 TCRs, with dominant responses at 160-218 and 743-854. Donors in the cohort were predominantly white British and more often female, and clonal diversity was possibly underestimated.

In the case of this clone: As yet, its antigen is unknown.

Assay used: immunoSEQ multiplex PCR; TCRdb lists only in-frame clones, some missing. The table lists 100,000 to 150,000 clones, about 89% of them singletons. V shed 2 bases and J shed 3 bases, with 14 bases lying between them. CDR3 length equals 15 residues. Germline V gene lookup returns CDR1 ENHRY and CDR2 SYGVKD. This sequence was found in an adult in good health. This sample comprised peripheral blood, obtained on day 0 of AZD1222 vaccination. The chain carries TRBV10-3 and TRBJ2-7; D remains unclear. The CDR3 loop is CAISEKSSPNYEQYF. The CDR3 nucleotides are TGTGCCATCAGTGAGAAGTCCTCTCCCAACTACGAGCAGTACTTC.